The subject of this entry is one T cell receptor beta chain. The antigen remains undetermined. These data come from a study of Ad26.COV2.S vaccination and SARS-CoV-2 variants. Study-level information: Ad26.COV2.S, an intramuscular injection, was given once or twice 56 days apart. The study's findings and limits: Reported findings describe substantial breadth in spike-specific CD8+ and CD4+ T cell responses following vaccination.

Regarding treatment: around 19 received Ad26.COV2.S at low or high dose, single or two shots; five or six received placebo; per-sample allocation not given. Material that was analyzed had been drawn on day 63 after the first vaccine or placebo injection. Clones were sequenced by immunoSEQ multiplex PCR, and TCRdb holds only the in-frame ones, with some missing. The sample contains 350,000 to 500,000 clones, 90% of which appear only once. The sequence was obtained from a person between 18 and 60 years old who received the Ad26.COV2.S COVID-19 vaccine or a placebo. The material was peripheral blood, obtained in a trial of Ad26.COV2.S vaccine versus placebo.

CDR3 sequence reads: CASSRRRGAPYGYTF. In DNA, the CDR3 is TGTGCCAGCAGCAGACGCCGGGGGGCACCATATGGCTACACCTTC. This chain joins TRBV21-1 and TRBJ1-2. TRBV21-1 is deemed a pseudogene. The CDR3 runs to 15 residues.